The 12 T cell receptor beta chains given below trace back to one sample, sequenced in a study of neurological immune-mediated disorders. MiXCR, applied by TCRdb to the 5' RACE reads, yields one record per CDR3 protein. The table includes roughly 100,000 distinct CDR3 sequences, 3.5% to 4% detected once. The sample was PBMCs. Receptors originate from a woman between 18 and 29 years old with multiple sclerosis.

This clonotype was detected many times. The chain couples TRBV20-1 to TRBJ2-1; D is undetermined. There are 13 residues in the CDR3. The V gene lost 0 bases and the J gene lost 5 bases, with 8 bases spanning the gap. CDR1 is DFQATT and CDR2 is SNEGSKA in the germline V gene (reference sequence). CDR3: CSARDSQDNEQFF. The CDR3 DNA follows: TGCAGTGCTAGAGATTCGCAGGACAATGAGCAGTTCTTC.

This clonotype has at least ten counts. V is TRBV4-3 and J is TRBJ2-2; 7 nucleotides match TRBD1. The V gene's germline CDR1 is LGHNA and CDR2 YSLEER. The V gene end was trimmed by 3 bases and the J gene end by 7 bases; junction bases not matched to a gene: 11. The CDR3 runs 16 residues. CDR3 protein: CASSHSSGTANGELFF. As DNA, the CDR3 is TGCGCCAGCAGCCATTCCTCCGGGACAGCTAACGGGGAGCTGTTTTTT.

This clonotype was counted many times. The chain has TRBV7-9 and TRBJ1-1, with 10 bases identical to TRBD1. The CDR3 contains 15 residues. J was trimmed by 0 bases and V by 5 bases; bases with no gene match: 3. Germline V lookup: CDR1 SEHNR, CDR2 FQNEAQ (reference sequence). The CDR3 is CASSKGQGMNTEAFF. Written as DNA, the CDR3 is TGTGCCAGCAGCAAGGGACAGGGGATGAACACTGAAGCTTTCTTT. Using reference TRBV7-9 and TRBJ1-1 for the parts outside the CDR3, the full variable domain is DTGVSQNPRHKITKRGQNVTFRCDPISEHNRLYWYRQTLGQGPEFLTYFQNEAQLEKSRLLSDRFSAERPKGSFSTLEIQRTEQGDSAMYLCASSKGQGMNTEAFFGQGTRLTVV.

This clonotype has a count of ten or more. The chain has TRBV5-1 and TRBJ2-1, with D unresolved. CDR3 length: 12 residues. V lost 1 base, J lost 13 bases, and 12 bases lay in between. Germline loops: CDR1 SGHRS, CDR2 YFSETQ. The DNA for the CDR3 is TGCGCCAGCAGCTTGTCCAGTCTCTATCAGTTCTTC. Its translation: CASSLSSLYQFF.

In its sample, this clonotype was seen many times. The CDR3 DNA sequence: TGTGCCAGCGCGGCGAGCTCCTACAATGAGCAGTTCTTC. This encodes CASAASSYNEQFF. The chain combines TRBV12-3 or TRBV12-4 with TRBJ2-1, with D unresolved. The CDR3 spans 13 residues. Trimming removed 8 bases from V and 0 bases from J, with 8 bases in between.

This clonotype has at least ten counts. The CDR3 DNA reads as TGCAGAGTCCCCCAAACTGATCAGTCTTGTCTCAGGACAGTCCCCTCCTCACCCCTCCACTTT. This translates into CRVPQTDQSCLRTVPSSPLHF. The rearrangement links TRBV20-1 to TRBJ1-6; weak D call: TRBD1 (6 bases). From germline, CDR1 is DFQATT and CDR2 SNEGSKA (reference sequence). The CDR3 covers 21 residues.

This clonotype was picked up many times. The chain recombines TRBV7-9 with TRBJ2-5; no clear D. V was trimmed by 5 bases and J by 4 bases, leaving 17 bases between them. Germline V gene sequence: CDR1 SEHNR, CDR2 FQNEAQ (reference sequence). The CDR3 runs 15 residues. Written as DNA, the CDR3 is TGTGCCAGCAGCCCTGGGCATTCTCGTGCAGAGACCCAGTACTTC. Residues: CASSPGHSRAETQYF.

This clonotype was observed at least ten times. The chain combines TRBV6-2 or TRBV6-3 with TRBJ2-2; tentatively, D is TRBD2 (7 bases). Per germline, CDR1 MNHEY and CDR2 SVGEGT. The V and J ends lost 3 bases and 4 bases respectively, with 12 bases between them. The CDR3 length is 15 residues. CDR3: CASSYGGASTGELFF. The CDR3 DNA is TGTGCCAGCAGTTATGGGGGGGCGAGCACCGGGGAGCTGTTTTTT.

Many counts were recorded for this clonotype. The V and J genes are TRBV20-1 and TRBJ2-5; TRBD2 matches 9 bases. The CDR3 runs to 14 residues. V shed 3 bases, J shed 5 bases, and the junction held 7 bases outside the gene matches. Germline V gives CDR1 DFQATT, CDR2 SNEGSKA (reference sequence). The CDR3 loop is CSASSLAGWETQYF. CDR3 nucleotide sequence: TGCAGTGCTAGTAGCCTAGCGGGATGGGAGACCCAGTACTTC.

This clonotype showed up many times. The CDR3 nucleotides read TGTGCCCCTAACCATCGTGGACGGAAAAATCAGCCCCAGCATTTT. Translating it yields CAPNHRGRKNQPQHF. The rearrangement uses TRBV10-3 and TRBJ1-5, with D unresolved. Germline CDR1 is ENHRY and CDR2 is SYGVKD. The V and J ends lost 11 bases and 4 bases respectively, with 21 bases between them. The CDR3 runs to 15 residues.

This clonotype came up many times. The gene calls are TRBV7-9 and TRBJ2-5, with 8 bases matching TRBD1. Trimming took 5 bases from V and 4 from J; bases not matched to a gene: 6. The CDR3 extends over 14 amino acids. Germline V CDR1 and CDR2: SEHNR, FQNEAQ (reference sequence). The CDR3 protein is CASSADRGGETQYF. The CDR3 nucleotides read TGTGCCAGCAGCGCCGACAGGGGAGGAGAGACCCAGTACTTC.

This clonotype was recorded many times. CDR3 protein: CASSQDPDGDEQYF. The DNA for the CDR3 is TGCGCCAGCAGCCAAGACCCGGACGGGGACGAGCAGTACTTC. The V and J genes are TRBV4-3 and TRBJ2-7, with a weak D call TRBD2 (5 bases). CDR1 LGHNA and CDR2 YSLEER come from the germline V gene. V lost 0 bases and J lost 5, with 11 bases in between. The CDR3 covers 14 residues.